This passage covers 18 T cell receptor beta chains from one sample sequenced in a study of long-term antiretroviral therapy in people with HIV. The authors ran the immunoSEQ assay, v3.0, at survey level. Some clones are missing from TCRdb's copy, which holds only in-frame ones; the method was immunoSEQ multiplex PCR. The sample holds approximately 25,000 clones, about 84% seen once. This specimen was unsorted PBMCs, taken 0.8 years before starting antiretroviral therapy. The receptors were sampled from a young man with HIV.

This chain uses TRBV19 with TRBJ2-7; TRBD2 might be the D (6 bases). The V gene's germline CDR1 is LNHDA and CDR2 SQIVND (reference sequence). The CDR3 runs to 14 residues. The ends were cut back, 5 bases at V and 3 bases at J, with 14 bases in the middle. The CDR3 sequence is CASSADYQSYEQYF. The CDR3 bases are TGTGCCAGTAGTGCGGACTACCAAAGCTACGAGCAGTACTTC.

This rearrangement joins TRBV4-1 to TRBJ1-5, with D tentatively TRBD1 (6 bases). Trimming shortened V by 0 bases and J by 6 bases, and 15 bases separated the two germline ends. The length of the CDR3 is 16 residues. Germline CDR1 and CDR2: MGHRA and YSYEKL. CDR3 bases: TGCGCCAGCAGCCAAGATAATGGGGGCTGGGGTCAGCCCCAGCATTTT. It encodes CASSQDNGGWGQPQHF.

The V call is TRBV7-8, the J call TRBJ2-7; D remains unclear. Germline-derived CDR1 and CDR2 are SGHVS and FQNEAQ. V dropped 6 bases and J dropped 2 bases, with 11 bases sitting between them. CDR3 size: 13 residues. CDR3 coding DNA: TGTGCCAGCAGTCTAGATGCGGCCTACGAGCAGTACTTC. Amino acid sequence: CASSLDAAYEQYF.

This sequence joins TRBV6-1 and TRBJ1-1; D gene ambiguous. Germline assignment: CDR1 MNHNS and CDR2 SASEGT. V lost 0 bases and J lost 6, with 8 bases in between. The length of the CDR3 is 13 residues. This CDR3 reads CASSEAPYAEAFF. The DNA of the CDR3 is TGTGCCAGCAGTGAAGCGCCGTACGCTGAAGCTTTCTTT.

The rearrangement uses TRBV4-1 and TRBJ2-3; 8 bases are shared with TRBD2. Germline V lookup: CDR1 MGHRA, CDR2 YSYEKL. V gave up 1 base and J gave up 1 base; unmatched junction bases: 16. The CDR3 contains 20 residues. For the CDR3, the DNA is TGCGCCAGCAGCCAAGTATGGAGCGGGAGCTCCTCCCCTGGCACAGATACGCAGTATTTT. This sequence encodes CASSQVWSGSSSPGTDTQYF.

This chain joins TRBV5-6 and TRBJ2-3, with D maybe TRBD2 (6 bases). Deletions cut 0 bases from V and 6 bases from J, with 14 bases between. This CDR3 has 15 amino acids. The germline V gene has CDR1 SGHDT and CDR2 YYEEEE. Here the CDR3 reads CASSLVVAGRDTQYF. The CDR3 bases are TGTGCCAGCAGCTTGGTAGTGGCAGGGAGGGATACGCAGTATTTT.

This clone was found once. The V call is TRBV25-1, the J call TRBJ1-2; TRBD1 aligns across 11 bases. CDR1 is MGHDK, CDR2 SYGVNS, per germline. V trimming: 1 base; J trimming: 5 bases; junction bases outside the gene matches: 3. There are 15 residues in the CDR3. CDR3 loop: CASSESGDRGYGYTF. The DNA for the CDR3 is TGTGCCAGCAGTGAATCAGGGGACAGGGGGTATGGCTACACCTTC.

This clone was observed a handful of times. The J gene is TRBJ2-7, the V gene TRBV9; D is unresolved. This CDR3 region has 15 residues. CDR1 is SGDLS and CDR2 is YYNGEE in the germline V gene. The V and J ends lost 0 bases and 2 bases respectively, with 12 bases between them. As DNA, the CDR3 is TGTGCCAGCAGCGTAGGTGGACCCGTTCCCTACGAGCAGTACTTC. This sequence encodes CASSVGGPVPYEQYF.

This clone was seen more than once but under ten times. The V and J genes are TRBV18 and TRBJ1-1; weak D call: TRBD1 (5 bases). Trimming shortened V by 4 bases and J by 1 base, and 13 bases separated the two germline ends. There are 15 residues in the CDR3. Germline values: CDR1 KGHSH, CDR2 LQKENI. In DNA form, the CDR3 reads TGTGCCAGCTCACTCGGCTCGGGGGGGAACACTGAAGCTTTCTTT. Translating gives CASSLGSGGNTEAFF.

CDR3 region: CASSVAPRTDTQYF. CDR3 in DNA: TGTGCCAGCAGCGTAGCCCCCAGGACAGATACGCAGTATTTT. The chain carries TRBV9 and TRBJ2-3, with unresolved D. Trimming pared 0 bases from V and 3 bases from J, leaving 8 bases between. This CDR3 is 14 amino acids long. Looked up from germline, CDR1 is SGDLS and CDR2 is YYNGEE.

The rearrangement joins TRBV9 to TRBJ1-6; D might be TRBD1 (6 bases). Trimming removed 0 bases at V and 3 bases at J, with 7 bases between. Germline assignment: CDR1 SGDLS and CDR2 YYNGEE. This CDR3 comprises 15 residues. CDR3 protein: CASSVEGGYNSPLHF. In nucleotides, the CDR3 is TGTGCCAGCAGCGTAGAAGGGGGCTATAATTCACCCCTCCACTTT.

This chain links TRBV9 with TRBJ2-1; D may be TRBD2 (6 bases). The CDR3 is 15 residues long. V gave up 4 bases and J gave up 8 bases, with 19 bases separating them. The germline gives CDR1 SGDLS, CDR2 YYNGEE. The CDR3 reads CASSIRAGDFYEQFF. The CDR3 DNA is TGTGCCAGCAGCATCAGGGCCGGGGACTTCTATGAGCAGTTCTTC.

The sample holds a few counts of this clone. The chain uses TRBV2 and TRBJ1-5, with D hard to call. The CDR3 spans 12 residues. Germline V gives CDR1 SNHLY, CDR2 FYNNEI. Trimming took 6 bases from V and 5 from J, leaving 8 bases between them. The DNA of the CDR3 is TGTGCCAGCAGGGCTGACGATCAGCCCCAGCATTTT. It yields the protein CASRADDQPQHF. Full variable domain (outside the CDR3, taken from reference TRBV2 and TRBJ1-5): EPEVTQTPSHQVTQMGQEVILRCVPISNHLYFYWYRQILGQKVEFLVSFYNNEISEKSEIFDDQFSVERPDGSNFTLKIRSTKLEDSAMYFCASRADDQPQHFGDGTRLSIL.

V and J are TRBV15 and TRBJ1-2; D unresolved. Germline CDR1 is LNHNV and CDR2 is YYDKDF (reference sequence). With 5 bases removed from V and 7 bases from J, the gap between germline ends came to 14 bases. CDR3 length equals 13 residues. The CDR3 coding sequence is TGTGCCACCAGCGCAGATCCAGGCAGTGGCTACACCTTC. Its translation: CATSADPGSGYTF.

The rearrangement links TRBV28 to TRBJ1-2; TRBD1 might be the D (6 bases). CDR1 is MDHEN and CDR2 is SYDVKM in the germline V gene. The CDR3 extends over 14 amino acids. Trimming pared 2 bases from V and 3 bases from J, leaving 10 bases between. DNA of the CDR3: TGTGCCAGCAGTTTAATTGGGGGCGACTATGGCTACACCTTC. It translates to CASSLIGGDYGYTF.

CDR3: CAWSSSGKGEQFF. CDR3 coding DNA: TGTGCCTGGAGTAGTAGCGGGAAGGGCGAGCAGTTCTTC. The chain employs TRBV30 and TRBJ2-1; 8 bases line up with TRBD2. V lost 2 bases and J lost 10; bases outside the gene matches: 7. CDR3 length equals 13 residues. The germline V gene encodes CDR1 GTSNPN and CDR2 SVGIG (reference sequence).

This clone was picked up one time. The chain has TRBV2 and TRBJ2-3; D is possibly TRBD1 or TRBD2 (5 bases each). Trimming pared 8 bases from V and 2 bases from J, leaving 17 bases between. This CDR3 is 15 amino acids long. CDR1 and CDR2 from the germline V gene are SNHLY and FYNNEI. The DNA for the CDR3 is TGTGCCAGCCACCCCCGGGACCGGACCACAGATACGCAGTATTTT. Amino acid sequence: CASHPRDRTTDTQYF.

In this sample, this clone turned up a few times. The DNA of the CDR3 is TGCGCCAGCAGCCAAGTCGGGGGGGGAGGAAATGAGCAGTTCTTC. The encoded protein is CASSQVGGGGNEQFF. The chain couples TRBV4-1 to TRBJ2-1, with 8 bases lining up with TRBD2. The CDR3 is made up of 15 amino acids. The germline V gene has CDR1 MGHRA and CDR2 YSYEKL. J lost 7 bases, V lost 1 base, and 6 bases had no gene match.